This T cell receptor (beta chain) was retrieved from a study of tumor and adjacent non-tumor tissue in lung cancer. Study in general: The patients, roughly 10 men and about 5 women, were about 31 to 76 with stage I to III disease. On average, productive TCRbeta reads reached 4 million to 5 million per sample.

As to this clonotype: Its antigen is as yet unknown. Germline and junction disagree at one end, which may indicate a read error.

The CDR3 is 14 residues long. From germline, CDR1 is LGHNA and CDR2 YSLEER. The library came from three nested PCR rounds adapted from ARM-PCR protocols. TCRdb ran MiXCR on the multiplex PCR reads and lists one entry per CDR3 protein. The sample lists under 140,000 distinct CDR3 sequences; 84% were seen once. No cell sorting was done before RNA was extracted from the tissue. The study, taken as a whole, reports: TCR diversity was significantly greater in tumor than normal lung tissue. Normal lung showed higher cumulative top 100 clone frequency than tumor.

This sequence originates from a man between 70 and 80 years old with non-small cell lung cancer. Input material: lung tumor tissue. The chain uses TRBV4-3 and TRBJ2-7; perhaps TRBD1 as D (5 bases). The CDR3 DNA follows: TGCTCCAGCAGCCAAGGGGCTAGTTTCTACGAGCAATACTTC. Translation gives CSSSQGASFYEQYF.